The 30 T cell receptor beta chains presented below share a single source sample, sequenced in a study of CD8 T cells in ankylosing spondylitis. Broader study findings: Among TCR beta sequences, a motif of several highly homologous variants appeared characteristic of ankylosing spondylitis blood.

TCRdb recomputed calls from the 5' RACE reads with MiXCR, one row per CDR3 protein. This repertoire shows approximately 500,000 distinct CDR3 sequences, roughly 12% found once; its top ten account for about 6.8%. Their antigens remain unidentified. The sample was blood, either unsorted or a sorted T cell fraction (not recorded which). All receptors come from a male donor with ankylosing spondylitis.

This clonotype showed up just a few times. The rearrangement links TRBV7-8 to TRBJ1-1; D ambiguous. Germline V CDR1 and CDR2: SGHVS, FQNEAQ. Trimming pared 2 bases from V and 10 bases from J, leaving 11 bases between. The CDR3 is 12 residues long. The CDR3 is CASSLSVSGAFF. Written as DNA, the CDR3 is TGTGCCAGCAGCTTATCCGTTTCGGGAGCTTTCTTT. Looking up the rest from reference TRBV7-8 and TRBJ1-1 gives the full variable domain: GAGVSQSPRYKVAKRGQDVALRCDPISGHVSLFWYQQALGQGPEFLTYFQNEAQLDKSGLPSDRFFAERPEGSVSTLKIQRTQQEDSAVYLCASSLSVSGAFFGQGTRLTVV.

The V and J genes are TRBV12-3 or TRBV12-4 and TRBJ1-2, with 7 bases matching TRBD1. The CDR3 contains 15 residues. After removal of 6 bases from V and 1 base from J, the junction contained 8 bases not matched to a gene. CDR3 amino acids: CASSSGTAYNYGYTF. CDR3 bases: TGTGCCAGCAGCTCCGGGACAGCCTATAACTATGGCTACACCTTC.

V usage is TRBV29-1 and J usage is TRBJ1-1; D might be TRBD1 (5 bases). V was trimmed by 6 bases and J by 0 bases, leaving 11 bases between them. Germline assignment: CDR1 SQVTM and CDR2 ANQGSEA. The CDR3 is 13 residues long. The CDR3 loop is CSVKGRMNTEAFF. In DNA form, the CDR3 reads TGCAGCGTCAAGGGACGGATGAACACTGAAGCTTTCTTT.

This clonotype was detected only a few times. The V gene is TRBV7-2, the J gene TRBJ2-3; the D is unclear. Per germline, CDR1 SGHTA and CDR2 FQGNSA. The CDR3 is 15 amino acids. V lost 4 bases, J lost 0 bases, and 11 bases lay in between. CDR3 DNA: TGTGCCAGCAGCTCCTGGCGGCGAAGCACAGATACGCAGTATTTT. This translates into CASSSWRRSTDTQYF. The full variable domain, its missing parts supplied by reference TRBV7-2 and TRBJ2-3, is GAGVSQSPSNKVTEKGKDVELRCDPISGHTALYWYRQSLGQGLEFLIYFQGNSAPDKSGLPSDRFSAERTGGSVSTLTIQRTQQEDSAVYLCASSSWRRSTDTQYFGPGTRLTVL.

This clonotype came up a few times. The V call is TRBV7-2, the J call TRBJ1-4; D not resolved. The V gene lost 0 bases and the J gene lost 3 bases, with 8 bases spanning the gap. CDR1 SGHTA and CDR2 FQGNSA come from the germline V gene. The CDR3 contains 15 residues. The chain's CDR3 is CASSLAARANEKLFF. DNA of the CDR3: TGTGCCAGCAGCTTAGCTGCTAGAGCTAATGAAAAACTGTTTTTT.

In this sample, this clonotype turned up a few times. Here the CDR3 DNA reads TGTGCCACCAGTTCCCAGGGGGAGGACGACGAGCAGTACTTC. Translation gives CATSSQGEDDEQYF. The chain carries TRBV24-1 and TRBJ2-7; D is possibly TRBD1 (7 bases). V lost 6 bases and J 5 bases, leaving 16 bases between the germline ends. This CDR3 comprises 14 residues. The V gene's germline CDR1 is KGHDR and CDR2 SFDVKD.

The CDR3 DNA reads as TGCAGTGCTAGAGATTACAGGACAGGGTACAATGAGCAGTTCTTC. Its protein product is CSARDYRTGYNEQFF. The V and J genes are TRBV20-1 and TRBJ2-1; TRBD1 matches at 8 bases. V lost 0 bases to trimming and J lost 4 bases; unmatched junction nucleotides: 5. The CDR3 sequence is 15 residues long. The germline V gene has CDR1 DFQATT and CDR2 SNEGSKA (reference sequence).

J is TRBJ1-4 and V is TRBV25-1; 8 positions match TRBD1. Germline CDR1 MGHDK, CDR2 SYGVNS. The CDR3 is 15 residues long. V was pared by 6 bases and J by 7 bases, with 10 bases of the junction left unmatched. The CDR3 region is CASSPGGREAEKLFF. The CDR3 nucleotides are TGTGCCAGCAGCCCAGGGGGCAGGGAGGCTGAAAAACTGTTTTTT.

This chain links TRBV6-1 with TRBJ1-6; D may be TRBD1 (6 bases). Germline CDR1 is MNHNS and CDR2 is SASEGT. V lost 7 bases and J lost 5, with 15 bases in between. The CDR3 runs to 15 residues. The CDR3 coding sequence is TGTGCCAGCAAGAGGGCACGGACAGATAATTCACCCCTCCACTTT. This translates into CASKRARTDNSPLHF.

This clonotype was seen a few times. In DNA, the CDR3 is TGTGCCAGCAGCTTGGACAGGTTAAGCACAGATACGCAGTATTTT. It codes for CASSLDRLSTDTQYF. The chain joins TRBV6-1 to TRBJ2-3, with 7 bases identical to TRBD1. Per the germline V gene, CDR1 is MNHNS and CDR2 is SASEGT. V lost 6 bases to trimming and J lost 0 bases; unmatched junction nucleotides: 6. This CDR3 region has 15 residues.

This clonotype was detected many times. The CDR3 loop reads CASSLDRFDEQFF. The CDR3, as DNA: TGTGCCAGCAGCTTAGATCGTTTCGATGAGCAGTTCTTC. V and J are TRBV7-2 and TRBJ2-1; no reliable D call. Trimming took off 1 base at V and 8 bases at J, with 9 bases between the two ends. This CDR3 contains 13 residues. Germline V lookup: CDR1 SGHTA, CDR2 FQGNSA.

The chain's CDR3 is CASKYVTDTGELFF. The CDR3 DNA sequence: TGTGCCAGCAAGTACGTAACGGACACCGGGGAGCTGTTTTTT. V and J are TRBV12-3 or TRBV12-4 and TRBJ2-2; D ambiguous. Trimming left V 7 bases short and J 3 bases short, with 12 bases between. This CDR3 has 14 amino acids.

This sequence joins TRBV20-1 and TRBJ2-1, with TRBD2 matching 9 bases. Germline loops: CDR1 DFQATT, CDR2 SNEGSKA (reference sequence). This CDR3 comprises 16 residues. With 4 bases clipped from V and 0 bases from J, the junction kept 7 bases outside the gene matches. CDR3 DNA: TGCAGTGCTACTAGCGGGAACCATTTCTCCTACAATGAGCAGTTCTTC. Translating gives CSATSGNHFSYNEQFF.

In regard to this clonotype: At one boundary the junction diverges from the germline segment, which might be a read error. The gene calls are TRBV7-9 and TRBJ2-1; 12 positions match TRBD2. Per germline, CDR1 SEHNR and CDR2 FQNEAQ (reference sequence). The CDR3 totals 15 residues. The CDR3 is CASSLAGGPFNEQFF. For the CDR3, the DNA is TGTGCCAGCAGCCTAGCGGGAGGGCCATTCAATGAGCAGTTCTTC.

This clonotype occurred a few times. This sequence joins TRBV7-2 and TRBJ1-3; TRBD1 agrees at 10 bases. The CDR3 is 15 amino acids. Germline V gene data show CDR1 as SGHTA and CDR2 as FQGNSA. Trimming at V came to 3 bases and at J to 8 bases, leaving 7 bases not matched to a gene. The DNA of the CDR3 is TGTGCCAGCAGCTTGGGACAGGGGAAATTATACACCATATATTTT. The encoded protein is CASSLGQGKLYTIYF.

The table lists this clonotype with a few counts. The rearrangement uses TRBV7-2 and TRBJ1-1, with TRBD1 identical over 7 bases. There are 15 residues in the CDR3. The trim removed 3 bases at V and 1 base at J, leaving 5 bases unmatched. The V gene's germline CDR1 is SGHTA and CDR2 FQGNSA. The CDR3 region is CASSFTGTANTEAFF. The DNA for the CDR3 is TGTGCCAGCAGCTTCACCGGGACAGCGAACACTGAAGCTTTCTTT.

The rearrangement uses TRBV25-1 and TRBJ2-4; no clear D gene. In germline, CDR1 is MGHDK, CDR2 SYGVNS. The CDR3 totals 13 residues. Deletions cut 8 bases from V and 2 bases from J, with 10 bases between. The CDR3 DNA sequence: TGTGCCAGCGGTAGCCAAACCAAAAACATTCAGTACTTC. Translated, it gives CASGSQTKNIQYF.

V gene TRBV29-1 combines with J gene TRBJ2-5; D is uncertain. This CDR3 comprises 13 residues. From germline, CDR1 is SQVTM and CDR2 ANQGSEA. V lost 6 bases to trimming and J lost 2 bases, with 13 bases between them. The CDR3 region is CSVTTGIQETQYF. CDR3 DNA sequence: TGCAGCGTCACTACGGGTATACAAGAGACCCAGTACTTC.

The chain has TRBV6-1 and TRBJ1-1; a weak D match, TRBD1 (6 bases). Trimming removed 0 bases from V and 5 bases from J, with 16 bases in between. The CDR3 length is 16 residues. The V gene's germline CDR1 is MNHNS and CDR2 SASEGT. CDR3 region: CASSEAPGRGATEAFF. As DNA, the CDR3 is TGTGCCAGCAGTGAAGCCCCGGGGAGGGGGGCGACTGAAGCTTTCTTT.

This clonotype was counted a few times. The gene calls are TRBV5-6 and TRBJ2-1; no clear D gene. This CDR3 spans 14 amino acids. V was trimmed by 0 bases and J by 6 bases, leaving 10 bases between them. Germline-derived CDR1 and CDR2 are SGHDT and YYEEEE. CDR3 region: CASSLALTINEQFF. In DNA form, the CDR3 reads TGTGCCAGCAGCTTGGCCCTGACGATCAATGAGCAGTTCTTC.

This clonotype was observed many times. The chain joins TRBV20-1 to TRBJ1-5; TRBD1 aligns across 9 bases. The CDR3 sequence is 14 residues long. The junction had 4 bases not matched to a gene; V was cut back by 3 bases and J by 4 bases. Germline-derived CDR1 and CDR2 are DFQATT and SNEGSKA (reference sequence). DNA of the CDR3: TGCAGTGCTAGGGGACAGGGCGTAAATCAGCCCCAGCATTTT. This translates into CSARGQGVNQPQHF.

This clonotype came up a few times. The chain links TRBV19 to TRBJ1-2; 10 positions match TRBD1. V gave up 3 bases and J gave up 2 bases; unmatched junction bases: 3. From germline, CDR1 is LNHDA and CDR2 SQIVND (reference sequence). This CDR3 has 15 amino acids. The CDR3 protein is CASSMAGQGNYGYTF. DNA of the CDR3: TGTGCCAGTAGTATGGCGGGACAGGGGAACTATGGCTACACCTTC. Full variable domain (rest looked up from reference TRBV19 and TRBJ1-2): DGGITQSPKYLFRKEGQNVTLSCEQNLNHDAMYWYRQDPGQGLRLIYYSQIVNDFQKGDIAEGYSVSREKKESFPLTVTSAQKNPTAFYLCASSMAGQGNYGYTFGSGTRLTVV.

In this sample, this clonotype turned up many times. The chain joins TRBV5-1 to TRBJ2-2; D is uncertain. The CDR3 consists of 13 residues. Trimming removed 4 bases from V and 6 bases from J, with 10 bases in between. The germline CDR1 and CDR2 sequences are SGHRS and YFSETQ. The CDR3 loop is CASSEVGPGELFF. The CDR3 bases are TGCGCCAGCAGCGAAGTAGGCCCCGGGGAGCTGTTTTTT.

This clonotype was seen many times. The chain recombines TRBV12-3 or TRBV12-4 with TRBJ2-1; D remains unclear. The CDR3 sequence is 12 residues long. Trimming shortened V by 6 bases and J by 2 bases, and 5 bases separated the two germline ends. In DNA, the CDR3 is TGTGCCAGCAGCCCGGCCTACAATGAGCAGTTCTTC. The encoded protein is CASSPAYNEQFF.

This clonotype was picked up many times. The DNA for the CDR3 is TGTGCCAGCAGCCCAAAGGGGACAGGGGGCTACGAGCAGTACTTC. Translated, it gives CASSPKGTGGYEQYF. The rearrangement uses TRBV13 and TRBJ2-7; 11 bases are shared with TRBD1. CDR3 length: 15 residues. CDR1 PRHDT and CDR2 FYEKMQ come from the germline V gene (reference sequence). V shed 5 bases and J 3 bases; nucleotides not matched to a gene: 6.

The gene calls are TRBV20-1 and TRBJ1-5; TRBD1 matches at 8 bases. V lost 5 bases, J lost 4 bases, and 10 bases stayed unmatched. Germline CDR1 DFQATT, CDR2 SNEGSKA (reference sequence). CDR3 size: 15 residues. The CDR3 loop reads CSAPKPRQGNQPQHF. CDR3 DNA: TGCAGTGCTCCCAAGCCCCGACAGGGGAATCAGCCCCAGCATTTT.

The CDR3: CASSQEASRELGTEAFF. CDR3 bases: TGTGCCAGCAGCCAAGAAGCATCACGGGAGTTGGGCACTGAAGCTTTCTTT. This chain uses TRBV4-2 with TRBJ1-1; no definite D call. There are 17 residues in the CDR3. Germline V gene lookup returns CDR1 LGHNA and CDR2 YNFKEQ. V lost 0 bases to trimming and J lost 4 bases, with 18 bases between them.

This chain links TRBV20-1 with TRBJ1-5; the D is unclear. Germline-derived CDR1 and CDR2 are DFQATT and SNEGSKA (reference sequence). V gave up 0 bases and J gave up 3 bases, with 9 bases separating them. CDR3 length: 14 amino acids. The CDR3 sequence: CSARDGPANQPQHF. As DNA, the CDR3 is TGCAGTGCTAGAGATGGGCCAGCCAATCAGCCCCAGCATTTT.

The V gene is TRBV20-1, the J gene TRBJ1-1, with 7 bases that match TRBD1. CDR3 length equals 15 residues. Trimming at V came to 3 bases and at J to 0 bases, leaving 7 bases not matched to a gene. Per the germline V gene, CDR1 is DFQATT and CDR2 is SNEGSKA (reference sequence). The CDR3 sequence is CSARSDRQVNTEAFF. CDR3 nucleotides: TGCAGTGCTAGGTCGGACAGGCAGGTGAACACTGAAGCTTTCTTT.

This clonotype was recorded many times. The CDR3 DNA sequence: TGCGCCAGCAGCTTGCTCAACGGCTTGAACACCGGGGAGCTGTTTTTT. This gives the protein CASSLLNGLNTGELFF. The chain has TRBV5-1 and TRBJ2-2; D not certain. Germline V gene lookup returns CDR1 SGHRS and CDR2 YFSETQ. This CDR3 region has 16 residues. Deletions cut 1 base from V and 1 base from J, with 11 bases between.